What follows is one T cell receptor (beta chain) and its context. No cognate antigen has been identified for it. There are no base qualities to consult, and no much larger clone falls within one base. One collaborating source in Seattle enrolled patients while the patients were actively infected and followed the patients over time throughout the course of disease. The collaborating institutions used their own protocols to collect whole blood in K2EDTA tubes. For TCRbeta analysis, collaborators shipped samples as frozen whole blood, isolated PBMCs, or DNA extracted from either of those sample types. TCRbeta CDR3 regions were amplified from genomic DNA using the immunoSEQ Assay, a bias-controlled multiplex PCR. As for how the authors treated the data: Nucleated cell counts per sample were estimated from amplification of reference gene primers within the assay. Sequence reads were collapsed and filtered to measure the absolute abundance of every unique TCRbeta CDR3 rearrangement. For each sample, productive Simpson clonality was calculated by taking the square root of Simpson's diversity index across productive rearrangements. The clones in this table, taken by TCRdb from immuneACCESS, are in-frame only. Not every clone is retained; where verified, under half of the shortfall comes from an unresolved V gene, and the cause of the rest is unknown. That table gives V, J and clone size, and the DNA gave D and trimming. This sample is represented by about 210,000 clones; 75% to 85% of them were singletons. The ten largest clones add up to 2.4% of the sample.

Measured from the cysteine to the phenylalanine, the CDR3 is 19 residues long. Only the CDR3 region is kept as DNA, spanning 57 bases read in frame from base 1. From V the trimming removes 1 base and from J it removes 4 bases, while the gene matches leave 8 bases of the junction unaccounted for. Looking up the germline V gene yields CDR1 MGHRA and CDR2 YSYEKL. The data were obtained in a study of blood T cell repertoires in COVID-19 (dated by TCRdb to the early 2020s). Broadly, across the study: Collaborator samples came from the United States, Italy and Spain and covered acute and convalescent phases of COVID-19. The material from the prospective study consisted of cDNA or gDNA derived from T cells, B-cell-depleted T cells, or PBMCs. Subjects who had been exposed to COVID-19, were actively infected with it, or had recovered from it provided the deeply sampled blood TCRbeta repertoires that made up the dataset. The repertoires were released in a freely available public database meant as a resource for research on the immune response to SARS-CoV-2. The samples were drawn from two sources: the first 160 participants of the ongoing ImmuneRACE study, and over 950 subjects contributed by 6 global collaborators. Nearly every sample came with metadata listing a de-identified subject ID, COVID-19 status, age in years and sex. Where HLA class I and class II types were available, the types were taken from metadata supplied by the sample provider, not from assay-based typing.

Summary of the overall study and its limitations: The quantity of clinical and demographic metadata differed by source and by participant and was supplied without curation.

Sample: peripheral blood. The origin of this receptor is a woman between 65 and 79 years old with COVID-19, enrolled during active disease. The chain joins TRBV4-1 to TRBJ2-2; 14 central bases correspond to TRBD2. CDR3 reads: CASSQVGLAGGYLTGELFF. In nucleotide form, the sequence is TGCGCCAGCAGCCAAGTAGGACTAGCGGGGGGTTACCTCACCGGGGAGCTGTTTTTT.